The 2 T cell receptor beta chains reported below all come from one sample, sequenced in a study of blood T cell repertoires in COVID-19. Generated by immunoSEQ multiplex PCR, the TCRdb table keeps only in-frame clones and is missing some. The sample lists around 250,000 clones, approximately 89% seen once, with around 3.1% in the top ten. The sequencing sample was made of PBMCs or T cells enriched from blood (not recorded which). The receptors were sampled from a woman in her forties who had been exposed to COVID-19.

V gene TRBV9 combines with J gene TRBJ2-3; 9 nucleotides align to TRBD2. Germline V gene lookup returns CDR1 SGDLS and CDR2 YYNGEE. CDR3 length: 17 residues. The V and J ends lost 4 bases and 3 bases, in that order; junction bases with no gene match: 12. CDR3 coding DNA: TGTGCCAGCAGCCCAGGGCGGCGGGGGGGTGTTACAGATACGCAGTATTTT. Encoded protein: CASSPGRRGGVTDTQYF.

This clone was seen once. The chain joins TRBV9 to TRBJ2-5, with D uncertain. The CDR3 runs 15 residues. V was trimmed by 0 bases and J by 2 bases, leaving 11 bases between them. Per germline, CDR1 SGDLS and CDR2 YYNGEE. The CDR3 loop is CASSVVGAGQETQYF. Here the CDR3 DNA reads TGTGCCAGCAGCGTAGTAGGTGCAGGACAAGAGACCCAGTACTTC.